This T cell receptor beta chain was identified in a study of cytomegalovirus exposure and HLA in healthy donors. General study findings and limits: Later analysis associated a missense DCLRE1C variant with TCR beta V- and J-gene trimming. Testing in vitro showed three CMV-associated chains specific for CMV antigens. Upon later analysis, HLA-associated TCR beta chains proved more clonally expanded than other, equally common chains. Despite most TCR sequences being rare, some public TCRs occurred in many donors.

PCR was performed using 60 Vbeta and 13 Jbeta primers. Data came from immunoSEQ multiplex PCR; TCRdb stores just in-frame clones and leaves some out. This sample has approximately 190,000 clones, with roughly 80% found just once. On this clone: No antigen is known for it.

CDR3 length: 16 amino acids. Per the germline V gene, CDR1 is MNHNY and CDR2 is SVGAGI (reference sequence). V lost 8 bases and J lost 4; bases outside the gene matches: 10. The gene calls are TRBV6-6 and TRBJ2-2, with 10 bases aligning to TRBD1. This clonotype was sampled from a man between 45 and 60 years old in good health and CMV-seronegative. The sequenced material came from PBMCs. CDR3 DNA sequence: TGTGCCAGCCTGGGCGGGACAGGGGCGGGCACCGGGGAGCTGTTTTTT. This gives the protein CASLGGTGAGTGELFF.